This T cell receptor (beta chain) was obtained from a study of shared clonotypes between healthy human individuals. Study conclusions and caveats: On the whole, naive subsets had larger estimated richness than memory subsets had. Despite large depth, sorted-subset datasets appeared incompletely sequenced.

With regard to this clone: The antigen remains undetermined.

Measured with immunoSEQ multiplex PCR; TCRdb has only the in-frame clones, and not every one. The sample includes about 650,000 clones, about 95% of them seen just once. This CDR3 is built from 16 residues. Trimming removed 7 bases from V and 2 bases from J, with 20 bases in between. Germline CDR1 is SGHVS and CDR2 is FQNEAQ. Naive CD8 isolation took CD45RO-negative cells positively selected for CCR7 and excluded terminally differentiated effector memory CD45RA+ cells. The sequenced sample was naive CD8+ T cells sorted from blood. The genes are TRBV7-8 and TRBJ2-5; possible D gene TRBD2, 6 bases. The receptor's source is a woman aged 30 to 39 in good health. Here the CDR3 DNA reads TGTGCCAGCACCCCGAGGAGGGTTTTGAGGCAAGAGACCCAGTACTTC. Its translation is CASTPRRVLRQETQYF.